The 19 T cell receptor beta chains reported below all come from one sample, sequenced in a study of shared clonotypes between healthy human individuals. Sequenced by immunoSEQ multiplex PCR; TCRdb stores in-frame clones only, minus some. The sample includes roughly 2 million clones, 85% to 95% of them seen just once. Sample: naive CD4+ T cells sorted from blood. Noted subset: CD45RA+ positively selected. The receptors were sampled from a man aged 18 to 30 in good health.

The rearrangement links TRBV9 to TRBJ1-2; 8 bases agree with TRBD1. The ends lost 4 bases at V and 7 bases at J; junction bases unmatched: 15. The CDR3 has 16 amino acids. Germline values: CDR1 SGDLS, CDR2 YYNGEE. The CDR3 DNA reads TGTGCCAGCAGCCCACGGCCCGGACAGGGTTCCAGTGGCTACACCTTC. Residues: CASSPRPGQGSSGYTF.

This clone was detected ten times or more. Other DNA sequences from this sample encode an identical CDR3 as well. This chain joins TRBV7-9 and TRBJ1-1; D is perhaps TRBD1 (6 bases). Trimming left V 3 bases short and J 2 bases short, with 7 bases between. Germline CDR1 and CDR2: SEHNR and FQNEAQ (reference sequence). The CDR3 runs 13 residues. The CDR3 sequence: CASSFGTNTEAFF. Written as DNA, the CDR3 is TGTGCCAGCAGCTTCGGGACAAACACTGAAGCTTTCTTT.

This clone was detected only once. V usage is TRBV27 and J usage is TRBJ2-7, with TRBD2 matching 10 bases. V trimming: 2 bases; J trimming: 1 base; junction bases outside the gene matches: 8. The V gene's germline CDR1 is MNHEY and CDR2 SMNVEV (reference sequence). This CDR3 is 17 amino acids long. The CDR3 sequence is CASSLGAGGPISYEQYF. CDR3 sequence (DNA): TGTGCCAGCAGTTTAGGAGCGGGAGGGCCTATTTCCTACGAGCAGTACTTC.

CDR3 sequence reads: CASSSTQYF. DNA of the CDR3: TGTGCCAGCAGTTCGACGCAGTATTTT. The rearrangement links TRBV6-5 to TRBJ2-3; D uncertain. CDR1 is MNHEY, CDR2 SVGAGI, per germline. The CDR3 runs to 9 residues. V was pared by 4 bases and J by 9 bases, with 2 bases between.

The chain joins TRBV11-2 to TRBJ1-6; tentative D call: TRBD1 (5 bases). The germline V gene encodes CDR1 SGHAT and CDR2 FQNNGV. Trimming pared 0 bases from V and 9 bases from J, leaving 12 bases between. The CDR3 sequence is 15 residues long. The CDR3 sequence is CASSLDPGGGSPLHF. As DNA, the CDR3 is TGTGCCAGCAGCTTAGATCCTGGGGGAGGTTCACCCCTCCACTTT.

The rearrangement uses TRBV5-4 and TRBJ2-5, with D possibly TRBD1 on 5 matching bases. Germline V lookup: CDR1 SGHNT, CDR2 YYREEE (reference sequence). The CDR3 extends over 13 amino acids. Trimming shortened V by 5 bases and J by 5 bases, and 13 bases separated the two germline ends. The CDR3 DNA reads TGTGCCAGCAGTACAGACAGTTGGGAGACCCAGTACTTC. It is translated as CASSTDSWETQYF.

The DNA for the CDR3 is TGTGCCAGCAGCTTGGGAGACAGAAGTTCACCCCTCCACTTT. It is translated as CASSLGDRSSPLHF. The rearrangement links TRBV5-4 to TRBJ1-6; D is perhaps TRBD1 (5 bases). CDR3 size: 14 residues. Trimming took 0 bases from V and 9 from J, leaving 10 bases between them. Germline-derived CDR1 and CDR2 are SGHNT and YYREEE (reference sequence).

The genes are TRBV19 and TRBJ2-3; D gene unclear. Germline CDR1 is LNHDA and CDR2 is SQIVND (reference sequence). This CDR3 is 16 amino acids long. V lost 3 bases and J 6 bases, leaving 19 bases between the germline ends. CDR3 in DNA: TGTGCCAGTAGTATCCAGACCGTTACTTTACTGGATACGCAGTATTTT. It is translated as CASSIQTVTLLDTQYF.

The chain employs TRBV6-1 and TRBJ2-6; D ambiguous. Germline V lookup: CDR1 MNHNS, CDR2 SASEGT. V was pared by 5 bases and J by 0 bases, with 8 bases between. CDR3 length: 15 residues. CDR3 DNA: TGTGCCAGCAGTCGAAGAGACTCTGGGGCCAACGTCCTGACTTTC. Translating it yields CASSRRDSGANVLTF.

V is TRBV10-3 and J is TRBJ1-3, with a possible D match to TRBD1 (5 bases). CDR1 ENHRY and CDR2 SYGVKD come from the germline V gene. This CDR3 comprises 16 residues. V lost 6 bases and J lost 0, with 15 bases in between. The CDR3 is CAIRARDSSSGNTIYF. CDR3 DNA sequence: TGTGCCATCAGAGCTAGGGACTCGAGCTCTGGAAACACCATATATTTT.

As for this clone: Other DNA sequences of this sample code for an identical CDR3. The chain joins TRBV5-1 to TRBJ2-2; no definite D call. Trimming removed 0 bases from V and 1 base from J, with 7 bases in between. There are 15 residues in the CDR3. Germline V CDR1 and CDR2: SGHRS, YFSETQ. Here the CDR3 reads CASSLDTGNTGELFF. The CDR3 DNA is TGCGCCAGCAGCTTGGACACGGGGAACACCGGGGAGCTGTTTTTT.

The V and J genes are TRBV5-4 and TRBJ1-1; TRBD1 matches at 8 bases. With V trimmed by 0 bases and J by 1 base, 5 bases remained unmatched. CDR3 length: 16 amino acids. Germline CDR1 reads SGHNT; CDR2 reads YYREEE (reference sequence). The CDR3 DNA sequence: TGTGCCAGCAGCTTGGGAGGGCAGGGGGCGAACACTGAAGCTTTCTTT. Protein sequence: CASSLGGQGANTEAFF.

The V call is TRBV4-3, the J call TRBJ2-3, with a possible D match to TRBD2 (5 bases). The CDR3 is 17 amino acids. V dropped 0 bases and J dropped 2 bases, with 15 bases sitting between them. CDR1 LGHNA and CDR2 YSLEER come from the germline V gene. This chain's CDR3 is CASSQDAGSWFTDTQYF. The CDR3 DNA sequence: TGCGCCAGCAGCCAAGATGCGGGCAGCTGGTTCACAGATACGCAGTATTTT.

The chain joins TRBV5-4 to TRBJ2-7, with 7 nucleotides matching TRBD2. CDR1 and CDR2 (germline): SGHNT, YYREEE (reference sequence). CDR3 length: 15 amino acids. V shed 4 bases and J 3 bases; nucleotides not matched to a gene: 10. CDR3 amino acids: CASSGAASGGYEQYF. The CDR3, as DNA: TGTGCCAGCAGCGGCGCGGCTAGCGGAGGCTACGAGCAGTACTTC. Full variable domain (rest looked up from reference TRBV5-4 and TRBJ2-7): ETGVTQSPTHLIKTRGQQVTLRCSSQSGHNTVSWYQQALGQGPQFIFQYYREEENGRGNFPPRFSGLQFPNYSSELNVNALELDDSALYLCASSGAASGGYEQYFGPGTRLTVT.

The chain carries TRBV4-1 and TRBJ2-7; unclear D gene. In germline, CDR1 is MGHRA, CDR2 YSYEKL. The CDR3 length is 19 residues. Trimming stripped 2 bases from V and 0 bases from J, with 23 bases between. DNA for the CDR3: TGCGCCAGCAGCCAACCCAAAGGGTCGGTCAGTCTTGCCTCCTACGAGCAGTACTTC. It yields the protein CASSQPKGSVSLASYEQYF.

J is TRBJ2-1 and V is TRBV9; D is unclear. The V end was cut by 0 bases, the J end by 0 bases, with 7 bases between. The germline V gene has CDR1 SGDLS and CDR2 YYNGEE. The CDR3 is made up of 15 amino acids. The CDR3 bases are TGTGCCAGCAGCGTAGCTTCAGTCTCCTACAATGAGCAGTTCTTC. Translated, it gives CASSVASVSYNEQFF.

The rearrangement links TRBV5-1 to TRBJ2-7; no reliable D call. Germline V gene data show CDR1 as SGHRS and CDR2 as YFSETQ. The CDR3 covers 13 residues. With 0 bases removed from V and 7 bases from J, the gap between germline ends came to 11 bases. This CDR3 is CASSLELSLEQYF. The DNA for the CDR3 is TGCGCCAGCAGCTTGGAACTTAGTTTGGAGCAGTACTTC.

CDR3 amino acids: CASTRGVSDQPQHF. Here the CDR3 DNA reads TGTGCCAGCACACGAGGGGTCTCAGATCAGCCCCAGCATTTT. This chain joins TRBV28 and TRBJ1-5, with D perhaps TRBD1 (5 bases). Trimming cost V 7 bases and J 5 bases, with 15 bases left between them. CDR3 length: 14 residues. Germline V lookup: CDR1 MDHEN, CDR2 SYDVKM. Full variable domain (remainder filled in from reference TRBV28 and TRBJ1-5): DVKVTQSSRYLVKRTGEKVFLECVQDMDHENMFWYRQDPGLGLRLIYFSYDVKMKEKGDIPEGYSVSREKKERFSLILESASTNQTSMYLCASTRGVSDQPQHFGDGTRLSIL.

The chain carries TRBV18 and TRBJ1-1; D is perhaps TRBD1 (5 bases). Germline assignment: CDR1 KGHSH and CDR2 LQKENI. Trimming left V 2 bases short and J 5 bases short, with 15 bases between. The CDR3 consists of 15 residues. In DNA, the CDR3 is TGTGCCAGCTCACCATCGGACTCTTGGGGGACTGAAGCTTTCTTT. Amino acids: CASSPSDSWGTEAFF.